The T cell receptor (beta chain) described here comes from a study of identical twins. V was shortened by 6 bases and J by 3 bases, with 17 bases between the two germline ends. CDR1 is DFQATT, CDR2 SNEGSKA, per germline (reference sequence). The CDR3 runs 14 residues. In every case, the donor was a healthy Caucasian. Unique molecular identifiers were present on the cDNA, and a universal primer site came from template switching. TCRdb reprocessed the 5' RACE reads with MiXCR, giving one entry per CDR3 protein. The sample yields under 800,000 distinct CDR3 sequences, less than 25% seen once. The same sample was also studied in work on T cells expressing NK-cell markers. From that study: Cells sorted as CD3+CD56+NKG2C+, CD3+CD56+NKG2C- and CD3+CD56-NKG2C+ T cells supplied the TCR beta repertoires.

The clonotype was recovered from a woman between 18 and 30 years old in good health. What was sequenced was PBMCs. The genes are TRBV20-1 and TRBJ1-1; D is uncertain. CDR3 sequence reads: CSAGELQDYTEAFF. The CDR3 nucleotides are TGCAGTGCCGGAGAGCTTCAGGACTACACTGAAGCTTTCTTT.